The 14 T cell receptor beta chains in this list originate from one sample, sequenced in a study of cytomegalovirus exposure and HLA in healthy donors. Use of 60 Vbeta and 13 Jbeta primers characterized the PCR. Method: immunoSEQ multiplex PCR; TCRdb's copy keeps in-frame clones and lacks some. The repertoire holds about 170,000 clones, with 60% to 80% as singletons. The sample was PBMCs. Receptors were obtained from a woman aged 50 to 60 in good health and CMV-seropositive.

CDR3 nucleotides: TGTGCCAGCAGCCGAGAGGGTAACTATGGCTACACCTTC. Protein product: CASSREGNYGYTF. This chain connects TRBV6-1 to TRBJ1-2; no firm D call. Trimming took off 6 bases at V and 1 base at J, with 9 bases between the two ends. From germline, CDR1 is MNHNS and CDR2 SASEGT. The CDR3 length is 13 residues.

This chain uses TRBV2 with TRBJ1-4, with a weak D call TRBD1 (6 bases). V lost 1 base and J 7 bases, leaving 13 bases between the germline ends. Germline V gives CDR1 SNHLY, CDR2 FYNNEI. The CDR3 is made up of 15 amino acids. CDR3 DNA sequence: TGTGCCAGCAGTGAAGAAGGGGGGGCGAGTGAAAAACTGTTTTTT. Protein product: CASSEEGGASEKLFF.

This clone was detected only a few times. V and J are TRBV7-9 and TRBJ1-6; D call uncertain. CDR3 length: 12 amino acids. V was clipped by 1 base and J by 10 bases, with 5 bases between them. CDR1 is SEHNR and CDR2 is FQNEAQ in the germline V gene (reference sequence). CDR3 coding DNA: TGTGCCAGCAGCTTAGGGGAGTCACCCCTCCACTTT. Translated: CASSLGESPLHF.

This chain joins TRBV7-9 and TRBJ1-4, with D unresolved. V lost 4 bases and J lost 8, with 11 bases in between. Looked up from germline, CDR1 is SEHNR and CDR2 is FQNEAQ (reference sequence). The CDR3 has 13 residues. The CDR3 coding sequence is TGTGCCAGCAGCTCCCGGGCGGGCGAAAAACTGTTTTTT. It is translated as CASSSRAGEKLFF. Using reference TRBV7-9 and TRBJ1-4 for the parts outside the CDR3, the full variable domain is DTGVSQNPRHKITKRGQNVTFRCDPISEHNRLYWYRQTLGQGPEFLTYFQNEAQLEKSRLLSDRFSAERPKGSFSTLEIQRTEQGDSAMYLCASSSRAGEKLFFGSGTQLSVL.

This rearrangement joins TRBV7-9 to TRBJ2-7; 8 bases are a match to TRBD1. This CDR3 comprises 14 residues. J lost 7 bases, V lost 6 bases, and 11 bases had no gene match. Germline V gives CDR1 SEHNR, CDR2 FQNEAQ (reference sequence). The CDR3 loop reads CASSNQGAQGEQYF. CDR3 in DNA: TGTGCCAGCAGTAACCAGGGGGCGCAAGGGGAGCAGTACTTC.

The J gene is TRBJ1-5, the V gene TRBV19; D not certain. This CDR3 has 13 amino acids. The V gene lost 6 bases and the J gene lost 7 bases, with 13 bases spanning the gap. Germline values: CDR1 LNHDA, CDR2 SQIVND (reference sequence). CDR3 in amino acids: CASSFGFGQPQHF. CDR3 DNA: TGTGCCAGTAGCTTCGGGTTCGGGCAGCCCCAGCATTTT. The full variable domain, rest sourced from reference TRBV19 and TRBJ1-5, is DGGITQSPKYLFRKEGQNVTLSCEQNLNHDAMYWYRQDPGQGLRLIYYSQIVNDFQKGDIAEGYSVSREKKESFPLTVTSAQKNPTAFYLCASSFGFGQPQHFGDGTRLSIL.

V gene TRBV6-1 combines with J gene TRBJ2-5, with 10 bases identical to TRBD1. Germline V gene lookup returns CDR1 MNHNS and CDR2 SASEGT. V lost 5 bases and J lost 1; bases outside the gene matches: 4. This CDR3 is built from 15 residues. The CDR3 bases are TGTGCCAGCAGTCTCCGGGACAGGGGCCAAGAGACCCAGTACTTC. Residues: CASSLRDRGQETQYF.

V usage is TRBV29-1 and J usage is TRBJ2-5; the D gene is possibly TRBD2 (5 bases). The CDR3 runs to 12 residues. Germline values: CDR1 SQVTM, CDR2 ANQGSEA. The V end was cut by 5 bases, the J end by 0 bases, with 7 bases between. The CDR3 DNA follows: TGCAGCGTTACCGGGGACCAAGAGACCCAGTACTTC. Protein product: CSVTGDQETQYF.

This clone showed up just a few times. V is TRBV7-9 and J is TRBJ1-4; the D is unclear. Germline V lookup: CDR1 SEHNR, CDR2 FQNEAQ (reference sequence). The CDR3 is 15 residues long. Trimming pared 4 bases from V and 0 bases from J, leaving 9 bases between. CDR3 amino acids: CASSSRPATNEKLFF. Here the CDR3 DNA reads TGTGCCAGCAGCTCGCGGCCTGCAACTAATGAAAAACTGTTTTTT.

The rearrangement uses TRBV5-4 and TRBJ2-7, with D unclear. This CDR3 contains 15 residues. Between the trimmed V and J ends, which lost 4 bases and 5 bases, there was a span of 19 bases. Germline CDR1 and CDR2: SGHNT and YYREEE (reference sequence). This chain's CDR3 is CASSLSGDGDHEQYF. CDR3 sequence (DNA): TGTGCCAGCAGCCTCTCAGGTGACGGCGACCACGAGCAGTACTTC.

The gene calls are TRBV4-1 and TRBJ2-7, with 7 bases lining up with TRBD2. The trim removed 4 bases at V and 5 bases at J, leaving 5 bases unmatched. This CDR3 contains 13 residues. Germline-derived CDR1 and CDR2 are MGHRA and YSYEKL. CDR3 nucleotides: TGCGCCAGCAGCCTCGGGAGGTTGGACGAGCAGTACTTC. Translating gives CASSLGRLDEQYF.

Regarding this clone: This same CDR3 is encoded by further DNA sequences in the sample. The chain combines TRBV5-4 with TRBJ1-2; D is perhaps TRBD1 (6 bases). CDR1 is SGHNT and CDR2 is YYREEE in the germline V gene (reference sequence). With 4 bases removed from V and 2 bases from J, the gap between germline ends came to 9 bases. The CDR3 is 13 residues long. CDR3 DNA: TGTGCCAGCAGCGTGGACAGCAACTATGGCTACACCTTC. This translates into CASSVDSNYGYTF.

A single count supports this clone. The chain couples TRBV5-1 to TRBJ1-1; 7 nucleotides agree with TRBD1. After removal of 3 bases from V and 4 bases from J, the junction contained 9 bases not matched to a gene. Germline V gene lookup returns CDR1 SGHRS and CDR2 YFSETQ. The CDR3 loop spans 15 amino acids. The DNA for the CDR3 is TGCGCCAGCAGCTGGACAGGACCTGGGGGCACTGAAGCTTTCTTT. Translation: CASSWTGPGGTEAFF.

There are a few counts of this clone. The chain has TRBV5-4 and TRBJ1-1; no reliable D call. V was clipped by 2 bases and J by 1 base, with 6 bases between them. Germline CDR1 reads SGHNT; CDR2 reads YYREEE (reference sequence). The CDR3 runs 13 residues. The CDR3, as DNA: TGTGCCAGCAGCTTTTCCTCGAACACTGAAGCTTTCTTT. Encoded protein: CASSFSSNTEAFF. The full variable domain, completed using reference TRBV5-4 and TRBJ1-1, is ETGVTQSPTHLIKTRGQQVTLRCSSQSGHNTVSWYQQALGQGPQFIFQYYREEENGRGNFPPRFSGLQFPNYSSELNVNALELDDSALYLCASSFSSNTEAFFGQGTRLTVV.